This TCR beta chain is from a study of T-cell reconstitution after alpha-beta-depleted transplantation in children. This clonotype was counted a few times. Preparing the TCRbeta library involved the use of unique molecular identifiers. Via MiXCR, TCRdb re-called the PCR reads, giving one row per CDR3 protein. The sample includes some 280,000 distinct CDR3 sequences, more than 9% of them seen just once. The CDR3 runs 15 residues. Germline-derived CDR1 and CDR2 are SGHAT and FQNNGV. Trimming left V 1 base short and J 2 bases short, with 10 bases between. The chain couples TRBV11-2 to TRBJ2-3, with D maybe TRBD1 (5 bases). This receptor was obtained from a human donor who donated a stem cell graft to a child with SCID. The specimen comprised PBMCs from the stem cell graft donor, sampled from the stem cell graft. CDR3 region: CASSLAPGFTDTQYF. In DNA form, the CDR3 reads TGTGCCAGCAGCTTAGCCCCAGGGTTCACAGATACGCAGTATTTT.